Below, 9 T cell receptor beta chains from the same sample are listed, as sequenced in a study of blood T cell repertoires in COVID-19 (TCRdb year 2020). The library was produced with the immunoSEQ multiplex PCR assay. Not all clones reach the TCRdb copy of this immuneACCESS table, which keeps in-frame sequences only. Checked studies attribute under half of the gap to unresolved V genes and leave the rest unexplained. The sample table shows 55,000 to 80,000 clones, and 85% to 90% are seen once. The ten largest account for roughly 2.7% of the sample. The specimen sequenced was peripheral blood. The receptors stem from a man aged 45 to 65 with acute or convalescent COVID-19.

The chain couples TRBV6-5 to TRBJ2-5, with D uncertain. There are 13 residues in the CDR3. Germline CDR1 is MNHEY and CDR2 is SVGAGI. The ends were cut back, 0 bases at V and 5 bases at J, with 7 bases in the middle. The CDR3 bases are TGTGCCAGCAGTTACTCGAGCGCGGAGACCCAGTACTTC. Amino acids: CASSYSSAETQYF.

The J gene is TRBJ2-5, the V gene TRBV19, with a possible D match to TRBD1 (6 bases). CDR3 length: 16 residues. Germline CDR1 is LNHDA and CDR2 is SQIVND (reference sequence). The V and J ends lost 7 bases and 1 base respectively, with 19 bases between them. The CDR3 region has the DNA TGTGCCAGTAAATACCGGGACACCGATTTCCAAGAGACCCAGTACTTC. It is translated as CASKYRDTDFQETQYF.

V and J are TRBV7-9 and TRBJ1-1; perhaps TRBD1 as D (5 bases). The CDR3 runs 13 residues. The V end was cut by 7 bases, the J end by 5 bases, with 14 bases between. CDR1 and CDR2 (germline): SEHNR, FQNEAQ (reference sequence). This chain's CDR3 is CASKRRGSTEAFF. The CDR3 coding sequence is TGTGCCAGCAAACGACGGGGGAGTACTGAAGCTTTCTTT.

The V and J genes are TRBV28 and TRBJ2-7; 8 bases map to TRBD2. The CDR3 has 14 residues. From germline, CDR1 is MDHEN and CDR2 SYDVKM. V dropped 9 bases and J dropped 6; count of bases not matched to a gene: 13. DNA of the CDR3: TGTGCCAGTGGGCTAGGCGGGGGGACCTCCGAGCAGTACTTC. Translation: CASGLGGGTSEQYF.

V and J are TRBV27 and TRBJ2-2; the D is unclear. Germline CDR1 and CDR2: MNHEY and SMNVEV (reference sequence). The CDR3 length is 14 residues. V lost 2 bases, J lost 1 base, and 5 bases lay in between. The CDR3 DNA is TGTGCCAGCAGTTTAGCAGGGAACACCGGGGAGCTGTTTTTT. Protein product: CASSLAGNTGELFF.

CDR3 bases: TGTGCCAGCAGCCGTGGGACAGATTTTAACTATGGCTACACCTTC. Translation: CASSRGTDFNYGYTF. The chain links TRBV5-4 to TRBJ1-2; 7 bases line up with TRBD1. Germline V CDR1 and CDR2: SGHNT, YYREEE (reference sequence). The V gene end was trimmed by 4 bases and the J gene end by 1 base; junction bases not matched to a gene: 7. The CDR3 loop spans 15 amino acids.

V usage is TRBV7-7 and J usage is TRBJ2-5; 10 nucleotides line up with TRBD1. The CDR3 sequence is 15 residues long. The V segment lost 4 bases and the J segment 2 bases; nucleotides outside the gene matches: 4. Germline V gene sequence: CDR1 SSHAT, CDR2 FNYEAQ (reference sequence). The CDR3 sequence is CASSSTGGGQETQYF. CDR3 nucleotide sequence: TGTGCCAGCAGCTCGACAGGGGGCGGTCAAGAGACCCAGTACTTC.

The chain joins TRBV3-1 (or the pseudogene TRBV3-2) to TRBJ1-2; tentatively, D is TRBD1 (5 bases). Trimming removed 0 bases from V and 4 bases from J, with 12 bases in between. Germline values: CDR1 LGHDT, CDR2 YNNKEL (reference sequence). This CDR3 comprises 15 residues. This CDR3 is CASSQEGRRAYGYTF. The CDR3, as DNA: TGTGCCAGCAGCCAAGAGGGGCGCAGGGCCTATGGCTACACCTTC.

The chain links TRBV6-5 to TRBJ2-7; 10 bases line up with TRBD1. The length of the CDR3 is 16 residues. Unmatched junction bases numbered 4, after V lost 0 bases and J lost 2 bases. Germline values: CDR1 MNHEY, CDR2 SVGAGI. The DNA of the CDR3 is TGTGCCAGCAGTTACTCAGGGACAGGGGTGCCCTACGAGCAGTACTTC. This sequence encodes CASSYSGTGVPYEQYF.